This passage covers 20 T cell receptor beta chains from one sample sequenced in a study of OX40 agonist ivuxolimab in advanced cancers. Profiling relied on immunoSEQ multiplex PCR, and the TCRdb table lists in-frame clones only, not all of them. Of more than 65,000 clones listed, 80% to 95% are singletons. Sequencing was performed on CD4+ or CD8+ T cells sorted from blood, taken in a trial of the OX40 agonist ivuxolimab. The source of these receptors is an adult with an advanced solid tumor such as melanoma, head and neck, liver or kidney cancer.

This clone was detected once. The rearrangement joins TRBV6-1 to TRBJ2-3; 8 bases agree with TRBD1. The junction had 5 bases not matched to a gene; V was cut back by 4 bases and J by 2 bases. CDR1 is MNHNS, CDR2 SASEGT, per germline. This CDR3 comprises 15 residues. The CDR3 region is CASSVDRGITDTQYF. The CDR3 DNA is TGTGCCAGCAGTGTTGACAGGGGTATCACAGATACGCAGTATTTT.

The chain joins TRBV5-1 to TRBJ1-1; D is uncertain. The CDR3 has 14 amino acids. Trimming cost V 2 bases and J 2 bases, with 10 bases left between them. Germline V gene lookup returns CDR1 SGHRS and CDR2 YFSETQ. The CDR3 coding sequence is TGCGCCAGCAGCTTTGTGACGGGAAACACTGAAGCTTTCTTT. This codes for CASSFVTGNTEAFF. Full variable domain (outside the CDR3, taken from reference TRBV5-1 and TRBJ1-1): KAGVTQTPRYLIKTRGQQVTLSCSPISGHRSVSWYQQTPGQGLQFLFEYFSETQRNKGNFPGRFSGRQFSNSRSEMNVSTLELGDSALYLCASSFVTGNTEAFFGQGTRLTVV.

The V gene is TRBV5-4, the J gene TRBJ2-5; weak D call: TRBD2 (6 bases). The germline CDR1 and CDR2 sequences are SGHNT and YYREEE (reference sequence). There are 14 residues in the CDR3. Trimming cost V 4 bases and J 2 bases, with 12 bases left between them. CDR3 in DNA: TGTGCCAGCAGCGTGGGACTCGCACAAGAGACCCAGTACTTC. Translating gives CASSVGLAQETQYF.

CDR3 DNA sequence: TGTGCCAGTATGGAGGGAGGGGAACGGTATACGCAGTATTTT. The encoded protein is CASMEGGERYTQYF. The chain couples TRBV19 to TRBJ2-3; 7 bases agree with TRBD2. Germline assignment: CDR1 LNHDA and CDR2 SQIVND (reference sequence). This CDR3 contains 14 residues. V lost 7 bases and J lost 7; bases outside the gene matches: 11.

This chain joins TRBV10-3 and TRBJ1-2; D not resolved. Germline values: CDR1 ENHRY, CDR2 SYGVKD. This CDR3 contains 12 residues. V was cut by 3 bases and J by 4 bases, with 6 bases left in between. The CDR3, as DNA: TGTGCCATCAGTGATACGGGCTATGGCTACACCTTC. Encoded protein: CAISDTGYGYTF.

The chain has TRBV18 and TRBJ1-2, with 7 bases identical to TRBD1. This CDR3 spans 15 amino acids. Germline CDR1 reads KGHSH; CDR2 reads LQKENI. V lost 3 bases to trimming and J lost 2 bases; unmatched junction nucleotides: 6. CDR3 nucleotides: TGTGCCAGCTCACCCTCGACAGGGTTAAACTATGGCTACACCTTC. Translated: CASSPSTGLNYGYTF. Combining the CDR3 with reference TRBV18 and TRBJ1-2 gives the whole variable domain NAGVMQNPRHLVRRRGQEARLRCSPMKGHSHVYWYRQLPEEGLKFMVYLQKENIIDESGMPKERFSAEFPKEGPSILRIQQVVRGDSAAYFCASSPSTGLNYGYTFGSGTRLTVV.

The chain joins TRBV29-1 to TRBJ2-1, with D perhaps TRBD1 or TRBD2 (5 bases each). CDR3 length equals 11 residues. Trimming cost V 3 bases and J 5 bases, with 5 bases left between them. Germline lookup yields CDR1 SQVTM and CDR2 ANQGSEA. CDR3 sequence (DNA): TGCAGCGTTGAGGGGGACAATGAGCAGTTCTTC. It translates to CSVEGDNEQFF.

The chain is built from TRBV18 and TRBJ1-4, with a weak D call TRBD1 (5 bases). Per the germline V gene, CDR1 is KGHSH and CDR2 is LQKENI. V lost 6 bases to trimming and J lost 8 bases, with 16 bases between them. The CDR3 is 14 residues long. The CDR3: CASSPPSGPEKLFF. In nucleotides, the CDR3 is TGTGCCAGCTCCCCCCCGTCGGGACCCGAAAAACTGTTTTTT.

The gene calls are TRBV14 and TRBJ2-3; D may be TRBD2 (6 bases). CDR1 is SGHDN, CDR2 FVKESK, per germline. The V and J ends lost 4 bases and 4 bases respectively, with 9 bases between them. The CDR3 contains 13 residues. In DNA, the CDR3 is TGTGCCAGCAGCCGGGACTTGGCAGATACGCAGTATTTT. Its protein is CASSRDLADTQYF.

This chain uses TRBV6-5 with TRBJ2-6; D call uncertain. CDR3 length: 15 residues. Germline V lookup: CDR1 MNHEY, CDR2 SVGAGI. The V end lost 7 bases, the J end lost 3 bases, and 13 bases lay between the germline ends. The CDR3 reads CASKGSIFGANVLTF. DNA for the CDR3: TGTGCCAGCAAGGGAAGCATCTTTGGGGCCAACGTCCTGACTTTC.

The chain uses TRBV2 and TRBJ2-1; TRBD1 is a possible D gene (6 bases). V was shortened by 4 bases and J by 0 bases, with 10 bases between the two germline ends. The CDR3 length is 15 residues. In germline, CDR1 is SNHLY, CDR2 FYNNEI. Written as DNA, the CDR3 is TGTGCCAGCAGTGCCACCAGGGGCTCCTACAATGAGCAGTTCTTC. It codes for CASSATRGSYNEQFF.

The chain combines TRBV6-5 with TRBJ1-1; D perhaps matches TRBD1 (6 bases). CDR3 size: 15 residues. Germline V gives CDR1 MNHEY, CDR2 SVGAGI. Deletions cut 4 bases from V and 5 bases from J, with 17 bases between. In DNA form, the CDR3 reads TGTGCCAGCAGTTGGAACAGGGAAGGCGGGACTGAAGCTTTCTTT. It is translated as CASSWNREGGTEAFF.

This chain links TRBV7-9 with TRBJ1-2; a weak D match, TRBD1 (5 bases). Germline V gene lookup returns CDR1 SEHNR and CDR2 FQNEAQ (reference sequence). The CDR3 contains 15 residues. V lost 4 bases and J 7 bases, leaving 19 bases between the germline ends. The CDR3 DNA follows: TGTGCCAGCAGCTCCCAGTGGGAGGGGACGGGTGGCTACACCTTC. Its translation: CASSSQWEGTGGYTF.

The chain recombines TRBV14 with TRBJ2-1, with a tentative D call TRBD1 (5 bases). The CDR3 covers 15 residues. CDR1 SGHDN and CDR2 FVKESK come from the germline V gene. V lost 0 bases and J lost 4, with 10 bases in between. The CDR3 is CASSQDGAWYNEQFF. CDR3 in DNA: TGTGCCAGCAGCCAAGATGGGGCTTGGTACAATGAGCAGTTCTTC.

The rearrangement uses TRBV9 and TRBJ1-2; D ambiguous. The CDR3 consists of 13 residues. V was trimmed by 3 bases and J by 13 bases, leaving 19 bases between them. Germline lookup yields CDR1 SGDLS and CDR2 YYNGEE. The CDR3 DNA reads as TGTGCCAGCAGCGCTGACGAAGGAGGCCCCCTCACCTTC. Its protein product is CASSADEGGPLTF.

V gene TRBV7-9 combines with J gene TRBJ1-3; D remains ambiguous. Germline V lookup: CDR1 SEHNR, CDR2 FQNEAQ (reference sequence). CDR3 length: 12 amino acids. V was pared by 7 bases and J by 6 bases, with 10 bases between. The CDR3 bases are TGTGCCAGCACCCTAATGCAAAACACCATATATTTT. Residues: CASTLMQNTIYF.

This chain connects TRBV6-1 to TRBJ1-2, with D maybe TRBD1 (6 bases). CDR1 MNHNS and CDR2 SASEGT come from the germline V gene. Trimming took off 7 bases at V and 6 bases at J, with 12 bases between the two ends. The CDR3 runs 12 residues. Written as DNA, the CDR3 is TGTGCCAGCACCTGGACAGCACATGGCTACACCTTC. This codes for CASTWTAHGYTF.

The CDR3 loop is CASSLTRVETGELFF. In DNA form, the CDR3 reads TGTGCCAGCAGCTTAACGCGGGTGGAGACCGGGGAGCTGTTTTTT. This rearrangement joins TRBV7-3 to TRBJ2-2, with D possibly TRBD2 on 5 matching bases. The ends were cut back, 0 bases at V and 5 bases at J, with 10 bases in the middle. CDR1 is SGHTA and CDR2 is FQGTGA in the germline V gene. The CDR3 extends over 15 amino acids.

This chain uses TRBV5-5 with TRBJ2-3; D might be TRBD2 (6 bases). The CDR3 runs to 17 residues. V lost 3 bases, J lost 2 bases, and 19 bases lay in between. Germline CDR1 is SGHKS and CDR2 is YYEKEE (reference sequence). The CDR3 sequence: CASSSGTDSLFTDTQYF. CDR3 bases: TGTGCCAGCAGCTCCGGGACTGACAGTCTCTTCACAGATACGCAGTATTTT.

J is TRBJ2-1 and V is TRBV6-1; D tentatively reads TRBD1 or TRBD2 (7 bases each). V was pared by 11 bases and J by 0 bases, with 17 bases between. Germline V gene data show CDR1 as MNHNS and CDR2 as SASEGT. The CDR3 sequence is 15 residues long. CDR3 nucleotides: TGTGCCGGAACTCAGGGGGAGGGCTCCTACAATGAGCAGTTCTTC. Its translation is CAGTQGEGSYNEQFF.